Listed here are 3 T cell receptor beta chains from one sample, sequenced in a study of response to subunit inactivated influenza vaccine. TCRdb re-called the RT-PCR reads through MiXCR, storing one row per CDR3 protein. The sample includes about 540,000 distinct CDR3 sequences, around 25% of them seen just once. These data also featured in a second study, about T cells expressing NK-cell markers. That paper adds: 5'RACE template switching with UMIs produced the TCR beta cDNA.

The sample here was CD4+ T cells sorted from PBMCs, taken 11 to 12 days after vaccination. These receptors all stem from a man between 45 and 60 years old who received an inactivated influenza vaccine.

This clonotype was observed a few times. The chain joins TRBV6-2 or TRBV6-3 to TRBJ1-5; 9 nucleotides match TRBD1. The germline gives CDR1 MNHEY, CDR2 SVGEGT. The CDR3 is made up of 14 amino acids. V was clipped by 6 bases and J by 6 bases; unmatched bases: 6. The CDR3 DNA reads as TGTGCCAGCAGCATGGGGACAGGGATTCAGCCCCAGCATTTT. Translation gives CASSMGTGIQPQHF.

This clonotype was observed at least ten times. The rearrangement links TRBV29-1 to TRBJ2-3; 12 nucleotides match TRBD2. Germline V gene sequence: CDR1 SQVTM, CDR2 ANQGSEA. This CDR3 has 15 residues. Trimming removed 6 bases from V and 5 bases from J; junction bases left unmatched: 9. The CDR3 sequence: CSVALTSGGGDTQYF. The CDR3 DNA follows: TGCAGCGTGGCCCTGACTAGCGGGGGTGGAGATACGCAGTATTTT.

The CDR3 spells CASSQDLGGGGTDTQYF. The DNA of the CDR3 is TGCGCCAGCAGCCAAGACTTGGGAGGAGGGGGGACAGATACGCAGTATTTT. The V gene is TRBV4-3, the J gene TRBJ2-3, with D tentatively TRBD1 or TRBD2 (6 bases each). This CDR3 has 17 amino acids. V lost 0 bases and J lost 3, with 16 bases in between. Germline lookup yields CDR1 LGHNA and CDR2 YSLEER.